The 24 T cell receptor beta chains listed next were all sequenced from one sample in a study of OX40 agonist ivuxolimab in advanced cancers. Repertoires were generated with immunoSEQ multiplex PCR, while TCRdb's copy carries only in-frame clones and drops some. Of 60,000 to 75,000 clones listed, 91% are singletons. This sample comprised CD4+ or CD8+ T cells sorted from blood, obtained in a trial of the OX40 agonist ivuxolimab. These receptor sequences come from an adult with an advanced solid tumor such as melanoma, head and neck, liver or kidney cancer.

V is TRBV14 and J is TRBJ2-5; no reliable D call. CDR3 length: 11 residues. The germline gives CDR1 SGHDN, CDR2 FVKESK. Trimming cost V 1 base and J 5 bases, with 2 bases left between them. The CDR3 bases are TGTGCCAGCAGCCAAGCGGAGACCCAGTACTTC. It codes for CASSQAETQYF.

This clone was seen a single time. The chain's CDR3 is CASRQDGIMPNEQFF. DNA for the CDR3: TGTGCCAGCAGGCAGGACGGAATAATGCCGAATGAGCAGTTCTTC. The chain has TRBV5-8 and TRBJ2-1, with D unresolved. Germline CDR1 reads SGHTS; CDR2 reads YDEGEE. This CDR3 has 15 residues. Deletions cut 5 bases from V and 7 bases from J, with 19 bases between.

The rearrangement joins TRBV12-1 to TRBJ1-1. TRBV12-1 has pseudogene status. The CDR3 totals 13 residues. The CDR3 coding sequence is TGTGCCTCCAGGTTGAAGCGTAGCACTGAAGCTTTCTTT. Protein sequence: CASRLKRSTEAFF.

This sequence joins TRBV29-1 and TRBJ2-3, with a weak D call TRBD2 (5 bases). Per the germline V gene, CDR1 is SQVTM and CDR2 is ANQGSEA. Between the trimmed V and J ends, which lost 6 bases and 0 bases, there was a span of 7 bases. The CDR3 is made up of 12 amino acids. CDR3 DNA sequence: TGCAGCGTATGGACTAGCACAGATACGCAGTATTTT. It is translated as CSVWTSTDTQYF.

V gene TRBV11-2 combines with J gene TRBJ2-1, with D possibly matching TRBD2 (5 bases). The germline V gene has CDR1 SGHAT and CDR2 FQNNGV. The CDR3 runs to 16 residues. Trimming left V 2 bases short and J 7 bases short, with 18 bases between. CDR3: CASSLSLDFWVNEQFF. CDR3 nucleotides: TGTGCCAGCAGCTTAAGTCTGGACTTTTGGGTAAATGAGCAGTTCTTC.

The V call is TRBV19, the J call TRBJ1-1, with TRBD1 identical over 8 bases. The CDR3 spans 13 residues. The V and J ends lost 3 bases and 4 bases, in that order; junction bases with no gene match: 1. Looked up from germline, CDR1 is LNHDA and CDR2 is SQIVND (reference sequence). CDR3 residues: CASSITGGTEAFF. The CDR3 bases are TGTGCCAGTAGTATTACAGGGGGCACTGAAGCTTTCTTT.

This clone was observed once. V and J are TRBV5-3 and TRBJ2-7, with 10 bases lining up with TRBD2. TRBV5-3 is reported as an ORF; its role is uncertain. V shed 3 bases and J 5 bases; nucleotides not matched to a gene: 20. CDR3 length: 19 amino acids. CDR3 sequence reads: CARSSIWTAEREGSDEQYF. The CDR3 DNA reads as TGTGCCAGAAGCTCCATATGGACTGCCGAGCGGGAGGGGAGCGACGAGCAGTACTTC.

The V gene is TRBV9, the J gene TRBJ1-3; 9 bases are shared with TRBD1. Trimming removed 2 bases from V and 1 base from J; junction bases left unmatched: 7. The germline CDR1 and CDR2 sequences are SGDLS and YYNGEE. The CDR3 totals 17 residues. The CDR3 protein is CASSVRDRELSGNTIYF. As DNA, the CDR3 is TGTGCCAGCAGCGTCCGGGACAGGGAATTATCTGGAAACACCATATATTTT.

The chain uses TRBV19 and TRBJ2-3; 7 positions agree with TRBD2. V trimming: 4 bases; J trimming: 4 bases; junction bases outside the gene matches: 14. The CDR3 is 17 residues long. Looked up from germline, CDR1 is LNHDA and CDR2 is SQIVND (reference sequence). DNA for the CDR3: TGTGCCAGTAGTACGACGGGGGGAGGTTCAAGGGCAGATACGCAGTATTTT. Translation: CASSTTGGGSRADTQYF.

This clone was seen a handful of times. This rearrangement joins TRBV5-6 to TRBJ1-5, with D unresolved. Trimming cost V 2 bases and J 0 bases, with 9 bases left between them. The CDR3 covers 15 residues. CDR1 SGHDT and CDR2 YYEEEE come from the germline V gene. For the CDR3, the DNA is TGTGCCAGCAGCTTTCGTGGGAATAGCAATCAGCCCCAGCATTTT. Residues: CASSFRGNSNQPQHF.

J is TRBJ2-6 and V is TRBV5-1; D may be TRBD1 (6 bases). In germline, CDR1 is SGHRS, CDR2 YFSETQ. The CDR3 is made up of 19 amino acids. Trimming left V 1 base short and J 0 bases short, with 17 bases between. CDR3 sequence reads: CASSLTQTGSTSGANVLTF. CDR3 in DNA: TGCGCCAGCAGCTTGACTCAAACAGGGTCAACCTCTGGGGCCAACGTCCTGACTTTC.

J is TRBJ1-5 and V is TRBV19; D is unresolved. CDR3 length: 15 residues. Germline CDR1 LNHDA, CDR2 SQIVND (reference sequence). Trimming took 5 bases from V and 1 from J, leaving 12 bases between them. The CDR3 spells CASSSPLSSNQPQHF. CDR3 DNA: TGTGCCAGTAGTTCGCCGCTAAGCAGCAATCAGCCCCAGCATTTT.

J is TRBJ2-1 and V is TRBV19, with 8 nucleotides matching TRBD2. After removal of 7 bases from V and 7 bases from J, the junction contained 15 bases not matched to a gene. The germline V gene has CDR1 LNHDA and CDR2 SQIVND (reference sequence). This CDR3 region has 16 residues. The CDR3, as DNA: TGTGCCAGTACACGTCGATGGAGCGGGAGTGGGAATGAGCAGTTCTTC. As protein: CASTRRWSGSGNEQFF. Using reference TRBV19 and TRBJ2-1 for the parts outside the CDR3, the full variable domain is DGGITQSPKYLFRKEGQNVTLSCEQNLNHDAMYWYRQDPGQGLRLIYYSQIVNDFQKGDIAEGYSVSREKKESFPLTVTSAQKNPTAFYLCASTRRWSGSGNEQFFGPGTRLTVL.

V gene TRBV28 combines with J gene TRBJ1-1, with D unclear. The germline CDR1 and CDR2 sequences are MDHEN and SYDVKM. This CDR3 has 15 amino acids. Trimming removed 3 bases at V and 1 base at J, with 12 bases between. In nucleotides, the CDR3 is TGTGCCAGCAGTTTTTGGGGTAACGCGAACACTGAAGCTTTCTTT. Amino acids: CASSFWGNANTEAFF.

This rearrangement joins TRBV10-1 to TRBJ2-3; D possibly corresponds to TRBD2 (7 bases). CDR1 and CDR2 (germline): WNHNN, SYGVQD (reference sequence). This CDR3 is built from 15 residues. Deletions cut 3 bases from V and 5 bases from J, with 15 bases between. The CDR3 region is CASSEGGEEGDTQYF. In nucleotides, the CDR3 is TGCGCCAGCAGTGAAGGGGGGGAAGAGGGAGATACGCAGTATTTT.

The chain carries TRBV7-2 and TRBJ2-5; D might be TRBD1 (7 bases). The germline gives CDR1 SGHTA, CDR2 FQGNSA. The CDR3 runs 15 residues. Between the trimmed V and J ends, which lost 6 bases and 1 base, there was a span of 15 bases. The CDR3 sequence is CASREGAHRQETQYF. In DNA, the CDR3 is TGTGCCAGCAGGGAGGGGGCACATCGCCAAGAGACCCAGTACTTC.

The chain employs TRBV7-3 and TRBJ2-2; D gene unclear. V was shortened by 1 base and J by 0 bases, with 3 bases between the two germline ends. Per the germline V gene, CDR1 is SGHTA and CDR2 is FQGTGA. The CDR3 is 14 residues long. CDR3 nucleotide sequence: TGTGCCAGCAGCTTAAATACGAACACCGGGGAGCTGTTTTTT. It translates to CASSLNTNTGELFF.

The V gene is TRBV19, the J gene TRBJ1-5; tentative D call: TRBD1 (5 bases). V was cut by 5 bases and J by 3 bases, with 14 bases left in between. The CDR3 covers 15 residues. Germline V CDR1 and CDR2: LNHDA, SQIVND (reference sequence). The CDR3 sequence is CASSPGRATNQPQHF. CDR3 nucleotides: TGTGCCAGTAGTCCGGGACGGGCGACCAATCAGCCCCAGCATTTT.

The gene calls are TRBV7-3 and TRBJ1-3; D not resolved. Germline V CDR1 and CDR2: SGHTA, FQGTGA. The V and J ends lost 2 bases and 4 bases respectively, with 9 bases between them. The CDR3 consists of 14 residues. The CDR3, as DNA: TGTGCCAGCAGCTTAGGCTACGTGGGAAACACCATATATTTT. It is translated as CASSLGYVGNTIYF.

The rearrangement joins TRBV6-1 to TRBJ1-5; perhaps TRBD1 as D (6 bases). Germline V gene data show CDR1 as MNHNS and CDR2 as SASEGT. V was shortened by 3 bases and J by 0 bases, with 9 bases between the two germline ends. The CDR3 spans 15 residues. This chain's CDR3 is CASSDRGYSNQPQHF. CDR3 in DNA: TGTGCCAGCAGTGATAGGGGGTATAGCAATCAGCCCCAGCATTTT.

The CDR3 region is CASSPRTSDTDTQYF. The CDR3, as DNA: TGCGCCAGCAGCCCTAGGACTAGCGACACAGATACGCAGTATTTT. V usage is TRBV10-1 and J usage is TRBJ2-3, with TRBD2 matching over 9 bases. Losses at the gene ends were 6 bases for V and 2 bases for J; bases not matched to a gene: 6. The CDR3 spans 15 residues. Looked up from germline, CDR1 is WNHNN and CDR2 is SYGVQD (reference sequence).

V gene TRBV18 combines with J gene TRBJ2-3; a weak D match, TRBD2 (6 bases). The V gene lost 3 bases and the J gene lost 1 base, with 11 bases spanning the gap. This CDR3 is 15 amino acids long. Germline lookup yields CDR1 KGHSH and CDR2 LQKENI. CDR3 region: CASSPPSARTDTQYF. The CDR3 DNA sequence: TGTGCCAGCTCACCTCCTAGCGCCCGCACAGATACGCAGTATTTT.

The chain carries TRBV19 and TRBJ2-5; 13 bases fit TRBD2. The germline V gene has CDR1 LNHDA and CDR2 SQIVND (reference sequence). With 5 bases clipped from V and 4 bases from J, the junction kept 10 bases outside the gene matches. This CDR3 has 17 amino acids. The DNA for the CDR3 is TGTGCCAGTAGTCAAAGGCCGGGACTAGCGGGATTAGAGACCCAGTACTTC. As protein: CASSQRPGLAGLETQYF.

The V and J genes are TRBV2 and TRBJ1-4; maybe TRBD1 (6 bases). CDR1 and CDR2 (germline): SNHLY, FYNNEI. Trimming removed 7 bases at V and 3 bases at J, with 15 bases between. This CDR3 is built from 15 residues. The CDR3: CASTAGGGPNEKLFF. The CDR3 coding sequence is TGTGCCAGCACGGCAGGTGGGGGGCCTAATGAAAAACTGTTTTTT. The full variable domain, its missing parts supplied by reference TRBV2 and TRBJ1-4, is EPEVTQTPSHQVTQMGQEVILRCVPISNHLYFYWYRQILGQKVEFLVSFYNNEISEKSEIFDDQFSVERPDGSNFTLKIRSTKLEDSAMYFCASTAGGGPNEKLFFGSGTQLSVL.